Listed here are 32 T cell receptor beta chains from one sample, sequenced in a study of T cell responses to AZD1222 COVID-19 vaccine. Assay used: immunoSEQ multiplex PCR; TCRdb lists only in-frame clones, some missing. Here the sample spans roughly 100,000 clones, approximately 90% being singletons. The sequencing here drew on peripheral blood, taken on day 0 of AZD1222 vaccination. The receptor set was obtained from an adult in good health.

This clone was observed a handful of times. The chain combines TRBV25-1 with TRBJ1-2; 12 bases line up with TRBD1. Germline V lookup: CDR1 MGHDK, CDR2 SYGVNS. CDR3 size: 18 residues. J gave up 5 bases and V 1 base, and 11 bases lay outside the gene matches. CDR3 nucleotides: TGTGCCAGCAGTGAATGGGCCGGGACAGGGGGCTTTGGGTATGGCTACACCTTC. Its translation: CASSEWAGTGGFGYGYTF.

The chain links TRBV19 to TRBJ1-5, with 9 positions matching TRBD1. This CDR3 contains 17 residues. The germline V gene encodes CDR1 LNHDA and CDR2 SQIVND (reference sequence). With V trimmed by 5 bases and J by 1 base, 9 bases remained unmatched. The CDR3 protein is CASSLRQGGLSNQPQHF. DNA of the CDR3: TGTGCCAGTAGTTTACGACAGGGGGGGCTAAGCAATCAGCCCCAGCATTTT.

V and J are TRBV3-1 (or the pseudogene TRBV3-2) and TRBJ1-1; D is uncertain. The CDR3 is 12 amino acids. V was pared by 5 bases and J by 0 bases, with 4 bases between. Germline CDR1 is LGHDT and CDR2 is YNNKEL (reference sequence). DNA of the CDR3: TGTGCCAGCAGCGGCGTGAACACTGAAGCTTTCTTT. Encoded protein: CASSGVNTEAFF.

The V call is TRBV6-6, the J call TRBJ1-1; no definite D call. V was clipped by 6 bases and J by 0 bases, with 11 bases between them. This CDR3 contains 14 residues. CDR1 is MNHNY, CDR2 SVGAGI, per germline (reference sequence). The CDR3 spells CASRALKVNTEAFF. The DNA of the CDR3 is TGTGCCAGCAGGGCCTTGAAGGTGAACACTGAAGCTTTCTTT.

This chain connects TRBV27 to TRBJ1-1; D ambiguous. V was clipped by 5 bases and J by 6 bases, with 16 bases between them. Germline-derived CDR1 and CDR2 are MNHEY and SMNVEV (reference sequence). The CDR3 has 14 residues. CDR3 sequence reads: CASSPLLDGAEAFF. The DNA of the CDR3 is TGTGCCAGCAGTCCCCTCCTTGACGGGGCTGAAGCTTTCTTT.

V usage is TRBV19 and J usage is TRBJ2-5; D is unclear. Germline V lookup: CDR1 LNHDA, CDR2 SQIVND (reference sequence). V was pared by 5 bases and J by 3 bases, with 7 bases between. The CDR3 has 12 residues. Here the CDR3 reads CASSAAKETQYF. In DNA form, the CDR3 reads TGTGCCAGTAGTGCCGCGAAAGAGACCCAGTACTTC.

The CDR3 loop is CASSQDPAGQGPLHF. For the CDR3, the DNA is TGCGCCAGCAGCCAAGATCCGGCAGGCCAGGGGCCCCTCCACTTT. This sequence joins TRBV4-3 and TRBJ1-6, with a weak D call TRBD1 (6 bases). CDR3 length: 15 residues. V was trimmed by 0 bases and J by 13 bases, leaving 16 bases between them. Germline V gene lookup returns CDR1 LGHNA and CDR2 YSLEER.

This clone was observed a handful of times. The rearrangement uses TRBV4-3 and TRBJ2-3; 8 bases agree with TRBD2. CDR3 length: 17 residues. V was pared by 0 bases and J by 0 bases, with 5 bases of the junction left unmatched. Germline CDR1 reads LGHNA; CDR2 reads YSLEER. CDR3 region: CASSQDRGGRSTDTQYF. CDR3 in DNA: TGCGCCAGCAGCCAAGATCGGGGCGGGAGGAGCACAGATACGCAGTATTTT.

This chain joins TRBV7-2 and TRBJ2-3; 11 bases are a match to TRBD2. The V gene end was trimmed by 1 base and the J gene end by 3 bases; junction bases not matched to a gene: 3. This CDR3 region has 16 residues. Germline V CDR1 and CDR2: SGHTA, FQGNSA. The DNA for the CDR3 is TGTGCCAGCAGCTTAGTACTAGCGGGGGAGACAGATACGCAGTATTTT. It codes for CASSLVLAGETDTQYF.

CDR3 region: CASSEGLLTAGELFF. The CDR3 DNA is TGCGCCAGCAGCGAGGGACTCCTCACGGCCGGGGAGCTGTTTTTT. The chain joins TRBV5-1 to TRBJ2-2; weak D call: TRBD2 (6 bases). The CDR3 has 15 residues. V lost 4 bases, J lost 6 bases, and 16 bases lay in between. Per germline, CDR1 SGHRS and CDR2 YFSETQ.

This chain links TRBV15 with TRBJ1-4, with TRBD1 matching 7 bases. From germline, CDR1 is LNHNV and CDR2 YYDKDF (reference sequence). The CDR3 sequence is 14 residues long. With 0 bases clipped from V and 7 bases from J, the junction kept 2 bases outside the gene matches. CDR3 sequence (DNA): TGTGCCACCAGCAGAGACCGGGACAGTGAAAAACTGTTTTTT. Amino acid sequence: CATSRDRDSEKLFF.

The rearrangement links TRBV27 to TRBJ1-1; TRBD1 is a possible D gene (6 bases). In germline, CDR1 is MNHEY, CDR2 SMNVEV (reference sequence). The CDR3 is made up of 20 amino acids. Trimming cost V 6 bases and J 1 base, with 30 bases left between them. The CDR3 region is CASSPYIGVGQLRGNTEAFF. In DNA form, the CDR3 reads TGTGCCAGCAGCCCCTATATTGGCGTTGGACAGCTGCGGGGGAACACTGAAGCTTTCTTT.

The chain uses TRBV13 and TRBJ2-2; no definite D call. The CDR3 is 16 amino acids. The V end was cut by 5 bases, the J end by 6 bases, with 19 bases between. CDR1 and CDR2 (germline): PRHDT, FYEKMQ (reference sequence). The chain's CDR3 is CASSQRRFRSSGELFF. In nucleotides, the CDR3 is TGTGCCAGCAGCCAGCGCCGGTTTAGGAGCTCCGGGGAGCTGTTTTTT.

The chain recombines TRBV5-5 with TRBJ2-1; D ambiguous. Germline loops: CDR1 SGHKS, CDR2 YYEKEE (reference sequence). The CDR3 is 12 residues long. The germline V and J ends were trimmed by 0 bases and 7 bases, with 5 bases remaining between them. CDR3 in DNA: TGTGCCAGCAGCTTGGAGTTGAATGAGCAGTTCTTC. Residues: CASSLELNEQFF.

The count of this clone is one. V and J are TRBV11-3 and TRBJ1-1; D remains ambiguous. Germline assignment: CDR1 SGHNT and CDR2 YENEEA. The CDR3 extends over 13 amino acids. Trimming pared 4 bases from V and 0 bases from J, leaving 6 bases between. CDR3 sequence: CASSSGMNTEAFF. CDR3 DNA sequence: TGTGCCAGCAGCTCCGGGATGAACACTGAAGCTTTCTTT. The variable domain in full, completed from reference TRBV11-3 and TRBJ1-1, reads EAGVVQSPRYKIIEKKQPVAFWCNPISGHNTLYWYLQNLGQGPELLIRYENEEAVDDSQLPKDRFSAERLKGVDSTLKIQPAELGDSAVYLCASSSGMNTEAFFGQGTRLTVV.

The V call is TRBV21-1, the J call TRBJ2-5; TRBD2 is the table's D call and was not checked against the DNA. TRBV21-1 is noted as a pseudogene. The CDR3 totals 21 residues. This chain's CDR3 is CASSPRLAGGPDLSPQETQYF. CDR3 nucleotides: TGTGCCAGCAGCCCCCGACTAGCGGGAGGGCCAGATCTTTCGCCCCAAGAGACCCAGTACTTC.

The CDR3 reads CAWSSWGGRMNEQFF. The CDR3 nucleotides are TGTGCCTGGAGTAGTTGGGGCGGGAGAATGAATGAGCAGTTCTTC. The V gene is TRBV30, the J gene TRBJ2-1, with 7 bases aligning to TRBD2. Germline CDR1 and CDR2: GTSNPN and SVGIG (reference sequence). CDR3 size: 15 residues. V shed 2 bases and J 7 bases; nucleotides not matched to a gene: 11. Using reference TRBV30 and TRBJ2-1 for the parts outside the CDR3, the full variable domain is SQTIHQWPATLVQPVGSPLSLECTVEGTSNPNLYWYRQAAGRGLQLLFYSVGIGQISSEVPQNLSASRPQDRQFILSSKKLLLSDSGFYLCAWSSWGGRMNEQFFGPGTRLTVL.

J is TRBJ1-1 and V is TRBV7-9, with TRBD1 matching 8 bases. The germline CDR1 and CDR2 sequences are SEHNR and FQNEAQ (reference sequence). Trimming at V came to 4 bases and at J to 1 base, leaving 8 bases not matched to a gene. The CDR3 covers 16 residues. The CDR3 region is CASSSTPGQANTEAFF. In DNA form, the CDR3 reads TGTGCCAGCAGCTCAACACCGGGACAGGCGAACACTGAAGCTTTCTTT.

The chain combines TRBV19 with TRBJ1-5, with TRBD1 identical over 9 bases. The germline gives CDR1 LNHDA, CDR2 SQIVND (reference sequence). This CDR3 is built from 15 residues. V lost 2 bases and J lost 4; bases outside the gene matches: 3. CDR3 region: CASSIRDRANQPQHF. The CDR3 coding sequence is TGTGCCAGTAGTATACGGGACAGGGCAAATCAGCCCCAGCATTTT.

The chain links TRBV9 to TRBJ2-7; 7 bases fit TRBD1. V lost 2 bases to trimming and J lost 2 bases; unmatched junction nucleotides: 7. The CDR3 totals 15 residues. The V gene's germline CDR1 is SGDLS and CDR2 YYNGEE. CDR3 coding DNA: TGTGCCAGCAGCGTGGGGGTGACAGGGACCTACGAGCAGTACTTC. The encoded protein is CASSVGVTGTYEQYF.

As to this clone: Germline is not matched at one junction end, which may reflect a read error. The rearrangement joins TRBV10-3 to TRBJ2-6; TRBD2 matches at 9 bases. The CDR3 runs to 16 residues. Germline assignment: CDR1 ENHRY and CDR2 SYGVKD. The CDR3 DNA reads as TGTGCCATCACTGGGCGGGAGGGCGCCGGGGCCAACGTTCTGACTTTC. The encoded protein is CAITGREGAGANVLTF.

The CDR3 nucleotides read TGTGCCAGCAGCCACTCCAGCGGGAGTAACACCGGGGAGCTGTTTTTT. Amino acid sequence: CASSHSSGSNTGELFF. V and J are TRBV3-1 (or the pseudogene TRBV3-2) and TRBJ2-2; the match to TRBD2 covers 8 bases. With 3 bases clipped from V and 2 bases from J, the junction kept 5 bases outside the gene matches. Looked up from germline, CDR1 is LGHDT and CDR2 is YNNKEL (reference sequence). The CDR3 covers 16 residues.

The chain joins TRBV29-1 to TRBJ2-1, with D uncertain. Looked up from germline, CDR1 is SQVTM and CDR2 is ANQGSEA. The germline V and J ends were trimmed by 8 bases and 3 bases, with 17 bases remaining between them. This CDR3 has 14 residues. For the CDR3, the DNA is TGCAGCTCCCGACTGGAACAGAGCTACAATGAGCAGTTCTTC. It encodes CSSRLEQSYNEQFF.

The J gene is TRBJ2-1, the V gene TRBV11-1; D might be TRBD1 or TRBD2, each matching 5 bases. CDR1 and CDR2 (germline): SGHAT, FQDESV (reference sequence). The CDR3 sequence is 14 residues long. The ends were cut back, 5 bases at V and 7 bases at J, with 15 bases in the middle. CDR3 sequence: CASSDTRGVNEQFF. In DNA form, the CDR3 reads TGTGCCAGCAGCGACACGAGAGGGGTAAATGAGCAGTTCTTC.

CDR3 DNA: TGTGCCAGCAGCTTAGGGGGTCTAGCGGGACCCCCCGGCTACAATGAGCAGTTCTTC. The encoded protein is CASSLGGLAGPPGYNEQFF. The chain employs TRBV7-9 and TRBJ2-1; 9 bases are a match to TRBD2. Germline values: CDR1 SEHNR, CDR2 FQNEAQ (reference sequence). CDR3 length equals 19 residues. J gave up 3 bases and V 1 base, and 13 bases lay outside the gene matches.

This clone was observed a few times. The junction departs from the called germline gene at one end, perhaps through a read error. The chain is built from TRBV5-1 and TRBJ2-1; maybe TRBD2 (5 bases). Germline V gene lookup returns CDR1 SGHRS and CDR2 YFSETQ. The CDR3 has 16 amino acids. This chain's CDR3 is CASSPDGLSSYNEQFF. Here the CDR3 DNA reads TGTGCCAGCAGCCCGGACGGACTGAGCTCCTACAATGAGCAGTTCTTC.

The rearrangement uses TRBV21-1 and TRBJ2-1; the tabulated D call, TRBD2, remains unverified against the DNA. TRBV21-1 is termed a pseudogene. This CDR3 comprises 15 residues. This CDR3 reads CASSKAPPGNNEQFF. CDR3 coding DNA: TGTGCCAGCAGCAAAGCGCCGCCGGGGAATAATGAGCAGTTCTTC.

The V call is TRBV6-5, the J call TRBJ2-5; D might be TRBD1 or TRBD2, each matching 5 bases. Trimming shortened V by 2 bases and J by 0 bases, and 10 bases separated the two germline ends. Germline V gene lookup returns CDR1 MNHEY and CDR2 SVGAGI. This CDR3 has 15 residues. The CDR3 here is CASSYPEGYQETQYF. CDR3 in DNA: TGTGCCAGCAGTTACCCAGAGGGGTACCAAGAGACCCAGTACTTC.

CDR3 DNA: TGTGCCAGCTCACCACCGGGAGGGGCCTCCTATAATTCACCCCTCCACTTT. Its translation: CASSPPGGASYNSPLHF. The chain recombines TRBV18 with TRBJ1-6; weak D call: TRBD1 (5 bases). Germline V gene lookup returns CDR1 KGHSH and CDR2 LQKENI. Trimming removed 0 bases at V and 0 bases at J, with 9 bases between. The CDR3 sequence is 17 residues long. The full variable domain, with the rest looked up from reference TRBV18 and TRBJ1-6, is NAGVMQNPRHLVRRRGQEARLRCSPMKGHSHVYWYRQLPEEGLKFMVYLQKENIIDESGMPKERFSAEFPKEGPSILRIQQVVRGDSAAYFCASSPPGGASYNSPLHFGNGTRLTVT.

The J gene is TRBJ2-3, the V gene TRBV7-2; TRBD2 agrees at 10 bases. V shed 4 bases and J 8 bases; nucleotides not matched to a gene: 9. Germline values: CDR1 SGHTA, CDR2 FQGNSA. The CDR3 is made up of 15 amino acids. Here the CDR3 DNA reads TGTGCCAGCAGCTCCGGACTAGCGGAGGGAACTACGCAGTATTTT. This gives the protein CASSSGLAEGTTQYF.

The V and J genes are TRBV4-2 and TRBJ2-5, with 7 bases aligning to TRBD2. The CDR3 is 15 residues long. The germline V gene has CDR1 LGHNA and CDR2 YNFKEQ. The V segment lost 0 bases and the J segment 4 bases; nucleotides outside the gene matches: 5. The CDR3 sequence is CASSQEVGGRETQYF. CDR3 bases: TGTGCCAGCAGCCAAGAGGTGGGCGGGAGAGAGACCCAGTACTTC.

The chain recombines TRBV3-1 (or the pseudogene TRBV3-2) with TRBJ1-5; weak D call: TRBD1 (5 bases). The V gene lost 5 bases and the J gene lost 0 bases, with 11 bases spanning the gap. The CDR3 totals 15 residues. Germline V gene data show CDR1 as LGHDT and CDR2 as YNNKEL (reference sequence). CDR3 nucleotide sequence: TGTGCCAGCAGCAGACAGCCAAATAGCAATCAGCCCCAGCATTTT. It yields the protein CASSRQPNSNQPQHF.